These 10 T cell receptor beta chains were sequenced from one sample in a study of blood T cell repertoires in COVID-19. TCRdb's copy holds only in-frame clones and misses some; the assay was immunoSEQ multiplex PCR. The table has approximately 300,000 clones, roughly nine tenths seen once; the top ten hold less than 6%. Sample: PBMCs or T cells enriched from blood (not recorded which). These receptors were taken from a woman aged 25 to 39 who had recovered from COVID-19.

The chain links TRBV18 to TRBJ1-2; D remains unclear. V lost 2 bases and J 5 bases, leaving 6 bases between the germline ends. Germline V gene data show CDR1 as KGHSH and CDR2 as LQKENI. The CDR3 is made up of 12 amino acids. The CDR3 is CASSPIQYGYTF. CDR3 sequence (DNA): TGTGCCAGCTCACCAATACAGTATGGCTACACCTTC.

The chain combines TRBV30 with TRBJ1-2; D gene ambiguous. This CDR3 region has 12 residues. Germline-derived CDR1 and CDR2 are GTSNPN and SVGIG (reference sequence). V was cut by 0 bases and J by 8 bases, with 10 bases left in between. Here the CDR3 DNA reads TGTGCCTGGAGTGTACTAGGGTACGGCTACACCTTC. Residues: CAWSVLGYGYTF.

The J gene is TRBJ2-1, the V gene TRBV7-3, with 9 bases fitting TRBD2. This CDR3 has 16 amino acids. Germline CDR1 and CDR2: SGHTA and FQGTGA. V lost 3 bases and J lost 5; bases outside the gene matches: 8. This chain's CDR3 is CASSFSGGPTHNEQFF. CDR3 sequence (DNA): TGTGCCAGCAGCTTTAGCGGGGGCCCTACTCACAATGAGCAGTTCTTC. Full variable domain (remainder filled in from reference TRBV7-3 and TRBJ2-1): GAGVSQTPSNKVTEKGKYVELRCDPISGHTALYWYRQSLGQGPEFLIYFQGTGAADDSGLPNDRFFAVRPEGSVSTLKIQRTERGDSAVYLCASSFSGGPTHNEQFFGPGTRLTVL.

The V gene is TRBV18, the J gene TRBJ1-5; D unclear. V lost 2 bases, J lost 0 bases, and 5 bases lay in between. This CDR3 has 14 amino acids. Germline lookup yields CDR1 KGHSH and CDR2 LQKENI. The CDR3 DNA reads as TGTGCCAGCTCACCAATGGCTAGCAATCAGCCCCAGCATTTT. It yields the protein CASSPMASNQPQHF.

V and J are TRBV5-1 and TRBJ1-1, with 8 bases that match TRBD1. Trimming cost V 4 bases and J 6 bases; bases outside gene matches: 8. The CDR3 is 14 amino acids. Germline V gives CDR1 SGHRS, CDR2 YFSETQ. The CDR3 sequence is CASSPGTGRAEAFF. In DNA, the CDR3 is TGCGCCAGCAGCCCTGGGACAGGTCGGGCTGAAGCTTTCTTT.

The chain has TRBV14 and TRBJ2-1, with 11 bases that match TRBD2. CDR1 SGHDN and CDR2 FVKESK come from the germline V gene. The CDR3 is 16 residues long. Trimming took 5 bases from V and 0 from J; bases not matched to a gene: 3. The CDR3 coding sequence is TGTGCCAGCAGCGGGACTAGCGGTGCCTCCTACAATGAGCAGTTCTTC. Protein sequence: CASSGTSGASYNEQFF. The variable domain in full, completed from reference TRBV14 and TRBJ2-1, reads EAGVTQFPSHSVIEKGQTVTLRCDPISGHDNLYWYRRVMGKEIKFLLHFVKESKQDESGMPNNRFLAERTGGTYSTLKVQPAELEDSGVYFCASSGTSGASYNEQFFGPGTRLTVL.

J is TRBJ2-6 and V is TRBV5-1, with 10 bases fitting TRBD1. V gave up 4 bases and J gave up 1 base; unmatched junction bases: 2. CDR3 length equals 16 residues. Germline CDR1 and CDR2: SGHRS and YFSETQ. The CDR3 loop is CASSPDRGSGANVLTF. For the CDR3, the DNA is TGCGCCAGCAGCCCGGACAGGGGGTCTGGGGCCAACGTCCTGACTTTC.

The genes are TRBV2 and TRBJ1-5; the D is unclear. The CDR3 sequence is 15 residues long. The ends were cut back, 1 base at V and 5 bases at J, with 12 bases in the middle. Germline assignment: CDR1 SNHLY and CDR2 FYNNEI. The CDR3 DNA reads TGTGCCAGCAGTGAAGGAGGGCCGCGTGATCAGCCCCAGCATTTT. It translates to CASSEGGPRDQPQHF.

The rearrangement joins TRBV30 to TRBJ2-5, with TRBD2 matching 10 bases. Trimming cost V 1 base and J 2 bases; bases outside gene matches: 7. CDR3 size: 16 residues. Germline CDR1 is GTSNPN and CDR2 is SVGIG (reference sequence). As DNA, the CDR3 is TGTGCCTGGAGTGGGGCCCGGACTAGCGGACAAGAGACCCAGTACTTC. Translating it yields CAWSGARTSGQETQYF.

Only one count was recorded for this clone. V usage is TRBV19 and J usage is TRBJ1-1, with unresolved D. This CDR3 region has 15 residues. The germline CDR1 and CDR2 sequences are LNHDA and SQIVND (reference sequence). V gave up 6 bases and J gave up 4 bases, with 18 bases separating them. The CDR3 coding sequence is TGTGCCAGTAGCCCGGTGGTCCCTGGTGGCACTGAAGCTTTCTTT. Protein product: CASSPVVPGGTEAFF.